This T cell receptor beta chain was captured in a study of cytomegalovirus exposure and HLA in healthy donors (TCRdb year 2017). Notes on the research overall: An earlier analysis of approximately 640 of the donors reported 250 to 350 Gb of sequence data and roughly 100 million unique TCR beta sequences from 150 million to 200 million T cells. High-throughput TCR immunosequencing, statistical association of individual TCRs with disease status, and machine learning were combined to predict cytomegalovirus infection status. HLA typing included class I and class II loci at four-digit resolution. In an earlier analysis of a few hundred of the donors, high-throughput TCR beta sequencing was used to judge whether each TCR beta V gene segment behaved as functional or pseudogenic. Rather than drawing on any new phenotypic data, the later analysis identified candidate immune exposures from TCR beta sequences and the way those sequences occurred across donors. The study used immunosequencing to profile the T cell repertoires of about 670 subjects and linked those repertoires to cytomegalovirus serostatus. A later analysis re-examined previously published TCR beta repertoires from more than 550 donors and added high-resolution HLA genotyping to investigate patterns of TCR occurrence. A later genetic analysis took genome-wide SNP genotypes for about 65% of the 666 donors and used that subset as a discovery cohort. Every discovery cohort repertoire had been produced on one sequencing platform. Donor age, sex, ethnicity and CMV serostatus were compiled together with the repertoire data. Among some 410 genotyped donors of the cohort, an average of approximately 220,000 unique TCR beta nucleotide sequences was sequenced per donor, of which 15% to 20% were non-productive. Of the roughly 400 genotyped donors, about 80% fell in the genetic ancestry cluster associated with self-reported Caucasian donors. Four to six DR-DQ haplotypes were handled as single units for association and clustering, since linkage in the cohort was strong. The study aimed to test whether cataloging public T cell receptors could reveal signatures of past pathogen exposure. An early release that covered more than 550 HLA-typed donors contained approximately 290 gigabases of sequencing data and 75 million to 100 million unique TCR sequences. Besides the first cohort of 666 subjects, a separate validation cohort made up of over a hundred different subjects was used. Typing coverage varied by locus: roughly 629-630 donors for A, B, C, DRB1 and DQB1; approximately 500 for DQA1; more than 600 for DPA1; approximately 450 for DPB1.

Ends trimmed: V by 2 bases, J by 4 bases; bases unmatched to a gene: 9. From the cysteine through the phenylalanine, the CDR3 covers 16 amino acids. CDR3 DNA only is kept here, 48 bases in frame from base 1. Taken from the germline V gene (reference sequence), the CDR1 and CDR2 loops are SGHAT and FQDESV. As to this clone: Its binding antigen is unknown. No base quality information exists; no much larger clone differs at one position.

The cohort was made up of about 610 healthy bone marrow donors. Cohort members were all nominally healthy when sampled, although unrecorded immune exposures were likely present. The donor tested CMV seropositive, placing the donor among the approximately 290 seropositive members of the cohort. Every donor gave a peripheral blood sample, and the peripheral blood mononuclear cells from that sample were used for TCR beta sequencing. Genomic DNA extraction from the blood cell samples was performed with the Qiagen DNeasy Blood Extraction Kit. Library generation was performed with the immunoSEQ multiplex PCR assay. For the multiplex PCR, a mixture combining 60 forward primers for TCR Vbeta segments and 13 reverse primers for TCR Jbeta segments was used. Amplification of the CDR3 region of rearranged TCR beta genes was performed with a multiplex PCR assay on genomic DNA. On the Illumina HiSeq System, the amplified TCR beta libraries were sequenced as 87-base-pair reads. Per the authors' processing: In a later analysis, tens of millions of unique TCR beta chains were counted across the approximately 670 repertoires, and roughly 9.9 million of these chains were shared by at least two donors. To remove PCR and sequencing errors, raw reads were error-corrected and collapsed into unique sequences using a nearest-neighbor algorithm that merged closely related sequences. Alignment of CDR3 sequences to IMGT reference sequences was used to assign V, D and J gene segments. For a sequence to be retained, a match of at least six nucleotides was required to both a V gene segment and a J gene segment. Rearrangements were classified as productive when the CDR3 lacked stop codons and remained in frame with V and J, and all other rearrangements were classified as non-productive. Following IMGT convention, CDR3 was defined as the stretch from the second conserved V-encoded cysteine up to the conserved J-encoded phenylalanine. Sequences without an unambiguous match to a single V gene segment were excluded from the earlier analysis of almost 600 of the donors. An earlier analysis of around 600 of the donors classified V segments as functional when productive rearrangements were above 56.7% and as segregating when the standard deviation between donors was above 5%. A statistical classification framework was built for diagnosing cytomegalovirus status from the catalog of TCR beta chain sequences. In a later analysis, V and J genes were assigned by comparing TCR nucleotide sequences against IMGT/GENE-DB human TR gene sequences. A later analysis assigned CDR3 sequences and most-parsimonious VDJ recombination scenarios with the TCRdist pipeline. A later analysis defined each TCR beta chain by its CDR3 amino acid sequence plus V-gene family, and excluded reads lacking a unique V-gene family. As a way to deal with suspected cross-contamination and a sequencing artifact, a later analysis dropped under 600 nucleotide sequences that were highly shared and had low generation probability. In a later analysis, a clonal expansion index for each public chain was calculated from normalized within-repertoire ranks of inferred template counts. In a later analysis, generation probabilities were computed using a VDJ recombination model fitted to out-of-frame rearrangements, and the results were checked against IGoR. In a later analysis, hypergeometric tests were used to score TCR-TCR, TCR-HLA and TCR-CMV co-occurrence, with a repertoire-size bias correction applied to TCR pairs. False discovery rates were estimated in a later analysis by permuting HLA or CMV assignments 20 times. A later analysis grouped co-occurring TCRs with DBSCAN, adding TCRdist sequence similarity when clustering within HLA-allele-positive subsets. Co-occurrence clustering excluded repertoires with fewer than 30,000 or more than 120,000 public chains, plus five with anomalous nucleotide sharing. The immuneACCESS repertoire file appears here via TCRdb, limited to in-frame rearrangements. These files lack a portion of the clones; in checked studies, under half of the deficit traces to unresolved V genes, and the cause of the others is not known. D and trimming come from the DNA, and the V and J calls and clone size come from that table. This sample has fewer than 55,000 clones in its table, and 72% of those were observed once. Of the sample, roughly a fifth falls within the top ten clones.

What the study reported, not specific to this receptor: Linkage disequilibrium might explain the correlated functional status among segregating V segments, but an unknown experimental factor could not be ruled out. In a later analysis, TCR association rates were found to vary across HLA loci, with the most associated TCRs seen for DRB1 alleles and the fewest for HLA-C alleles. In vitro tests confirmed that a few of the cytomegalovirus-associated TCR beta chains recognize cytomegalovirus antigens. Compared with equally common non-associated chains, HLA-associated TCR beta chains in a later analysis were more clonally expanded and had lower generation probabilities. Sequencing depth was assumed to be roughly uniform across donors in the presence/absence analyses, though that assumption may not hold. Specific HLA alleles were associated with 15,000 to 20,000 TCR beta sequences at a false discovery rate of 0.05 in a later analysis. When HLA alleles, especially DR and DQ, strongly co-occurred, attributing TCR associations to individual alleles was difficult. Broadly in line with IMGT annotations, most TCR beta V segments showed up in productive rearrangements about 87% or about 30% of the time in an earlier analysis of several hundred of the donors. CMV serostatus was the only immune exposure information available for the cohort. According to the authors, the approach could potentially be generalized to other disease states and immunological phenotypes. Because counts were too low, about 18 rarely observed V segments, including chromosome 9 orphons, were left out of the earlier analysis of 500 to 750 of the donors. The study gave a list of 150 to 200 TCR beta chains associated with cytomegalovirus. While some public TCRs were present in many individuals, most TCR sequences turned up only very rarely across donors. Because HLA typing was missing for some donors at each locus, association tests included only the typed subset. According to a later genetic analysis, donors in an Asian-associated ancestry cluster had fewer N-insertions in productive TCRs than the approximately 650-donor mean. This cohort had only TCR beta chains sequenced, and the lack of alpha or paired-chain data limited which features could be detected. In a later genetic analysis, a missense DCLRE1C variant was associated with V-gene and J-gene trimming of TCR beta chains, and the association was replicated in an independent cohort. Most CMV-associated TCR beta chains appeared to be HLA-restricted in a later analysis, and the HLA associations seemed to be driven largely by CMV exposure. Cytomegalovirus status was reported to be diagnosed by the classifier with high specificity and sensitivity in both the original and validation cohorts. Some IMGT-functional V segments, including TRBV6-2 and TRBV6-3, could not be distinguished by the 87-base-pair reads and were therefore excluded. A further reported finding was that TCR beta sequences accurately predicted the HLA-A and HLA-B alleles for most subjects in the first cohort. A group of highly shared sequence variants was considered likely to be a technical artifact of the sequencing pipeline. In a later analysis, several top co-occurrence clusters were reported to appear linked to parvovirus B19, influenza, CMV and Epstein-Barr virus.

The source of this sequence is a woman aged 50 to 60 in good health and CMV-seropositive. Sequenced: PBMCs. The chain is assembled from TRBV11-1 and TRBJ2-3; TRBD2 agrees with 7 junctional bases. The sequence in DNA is TGTGCCAGCAGCTTAAAACCGGGACTACTTTCAGATACGCAGTATTTT. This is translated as CASSLKPGLLSDTQYF. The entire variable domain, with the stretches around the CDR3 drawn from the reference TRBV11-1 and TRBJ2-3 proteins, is EAEVAQSPRYKITEKSQAVAFWCDPISGHATLYWYRQILGQGPELLVQFQDESVVDDSQLPKDRFSAERLKGVDSTLKIQPAELGDSAMYLCASSLKPGLLSDTQYFGPGTRLTVL.